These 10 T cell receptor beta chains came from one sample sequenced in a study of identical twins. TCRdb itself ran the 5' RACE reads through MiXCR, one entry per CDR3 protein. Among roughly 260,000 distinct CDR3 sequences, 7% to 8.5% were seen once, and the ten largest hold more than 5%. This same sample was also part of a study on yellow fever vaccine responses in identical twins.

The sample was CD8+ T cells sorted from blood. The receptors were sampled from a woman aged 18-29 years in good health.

CDR3 protein: CASSGRDTPDIYEQYV. CDR3 nucleotide sequence: TGTGCCAGCAGCGGGCGAGATACCCCCGACATCTACGAGCAGTACGTC. V gene TRBV21-1 combines with J gene TRBJ2-7; the table's D gene call, TRBD1, was not cross checked with the DNA. TRBV21-1 is reported as a pseudogene. The CDR3 length is 16 residues.

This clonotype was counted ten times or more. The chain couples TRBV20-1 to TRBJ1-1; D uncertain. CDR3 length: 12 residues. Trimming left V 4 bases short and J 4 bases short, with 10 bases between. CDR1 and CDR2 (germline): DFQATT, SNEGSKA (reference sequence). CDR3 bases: TGCAGTGCTACGACTTCACCCACTGAAGCTTTCTTT. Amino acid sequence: CSATTSPTEAFF.

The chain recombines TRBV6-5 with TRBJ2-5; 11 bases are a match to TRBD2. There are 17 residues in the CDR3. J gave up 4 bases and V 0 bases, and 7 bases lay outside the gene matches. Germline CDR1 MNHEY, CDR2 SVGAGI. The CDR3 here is CASSYSASGGSGETQYF. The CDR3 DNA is TGTGCCAGCAGTTACTCGGCTAGCGGGGGGAGCGGAGAGACCCAGTACTTC.

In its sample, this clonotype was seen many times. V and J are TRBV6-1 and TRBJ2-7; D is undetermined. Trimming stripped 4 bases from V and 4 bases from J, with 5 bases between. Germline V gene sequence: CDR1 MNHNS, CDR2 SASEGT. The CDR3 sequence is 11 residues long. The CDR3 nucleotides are TGTGCCAGCAGTGGGGGTTACGAGCAGTACGTC. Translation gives CASSGGYEQYV.

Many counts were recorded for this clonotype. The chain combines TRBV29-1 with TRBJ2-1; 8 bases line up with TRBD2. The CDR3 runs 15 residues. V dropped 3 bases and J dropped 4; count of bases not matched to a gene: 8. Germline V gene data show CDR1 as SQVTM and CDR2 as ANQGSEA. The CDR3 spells CSVDGAGEAYNEQFF. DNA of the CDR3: TGCAGCGTTGATGGAGCGGGAGAAGCTTACAATGAGCAGTTCTTC.

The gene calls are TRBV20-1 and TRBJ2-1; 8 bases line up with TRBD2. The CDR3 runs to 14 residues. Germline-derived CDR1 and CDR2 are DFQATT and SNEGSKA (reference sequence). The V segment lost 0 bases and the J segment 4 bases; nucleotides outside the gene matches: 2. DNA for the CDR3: TGCAGTGCTAGAGATCGGGAGGGGTACAATGAGCAGTTCTTC. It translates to CSARDREGYNEQFF.

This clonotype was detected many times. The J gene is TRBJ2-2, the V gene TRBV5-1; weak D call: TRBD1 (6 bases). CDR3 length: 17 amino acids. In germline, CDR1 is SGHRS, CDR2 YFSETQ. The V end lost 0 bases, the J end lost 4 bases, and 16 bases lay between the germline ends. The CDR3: CASSLAFYGQPTGELFF. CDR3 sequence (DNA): TGCGCCAGCAGCTTGGCGTTTTATGGACAGCCCACCGGGGAGCTGTTTTTT. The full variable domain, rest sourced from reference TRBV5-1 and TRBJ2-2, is KAGVTQTPRYLIKTRGQQVTLSCSPISGHRSVSWYQQTPGQGLQFLFEYFSETQRNKGNFPGRFSGRQFSNSRSEMNVSTLELGDSALYLCASSLAFYGQPTGELFFGEGSRLTVL.

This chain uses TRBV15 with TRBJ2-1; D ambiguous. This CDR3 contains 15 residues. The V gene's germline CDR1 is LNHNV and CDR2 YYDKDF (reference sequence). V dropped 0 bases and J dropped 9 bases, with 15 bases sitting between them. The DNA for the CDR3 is TGTGCCACCAGCAGAGATGGCAGGTCGGGTCCTGAGCAGTTCTTC. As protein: CATSRDGRSGPEQFF.

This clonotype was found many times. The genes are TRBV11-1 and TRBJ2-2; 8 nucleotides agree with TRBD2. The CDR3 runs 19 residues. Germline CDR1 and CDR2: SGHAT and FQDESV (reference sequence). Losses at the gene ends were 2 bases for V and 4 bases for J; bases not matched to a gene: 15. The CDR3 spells CASSLSPAGATSVTGELFF. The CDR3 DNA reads TGTGCCAGCAGCTTATCCCCAGCGGGGGCGACCTCTGTCACCGGGGAGCTGTTTTTT.

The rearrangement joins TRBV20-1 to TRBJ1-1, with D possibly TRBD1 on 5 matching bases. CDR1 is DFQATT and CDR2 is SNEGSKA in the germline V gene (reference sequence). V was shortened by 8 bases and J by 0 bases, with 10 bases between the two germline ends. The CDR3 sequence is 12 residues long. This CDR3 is CSTGALNTEAFF. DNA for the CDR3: TGCAGTACCGGGGCTCTGAACACTGAAGCTTTCTTT.